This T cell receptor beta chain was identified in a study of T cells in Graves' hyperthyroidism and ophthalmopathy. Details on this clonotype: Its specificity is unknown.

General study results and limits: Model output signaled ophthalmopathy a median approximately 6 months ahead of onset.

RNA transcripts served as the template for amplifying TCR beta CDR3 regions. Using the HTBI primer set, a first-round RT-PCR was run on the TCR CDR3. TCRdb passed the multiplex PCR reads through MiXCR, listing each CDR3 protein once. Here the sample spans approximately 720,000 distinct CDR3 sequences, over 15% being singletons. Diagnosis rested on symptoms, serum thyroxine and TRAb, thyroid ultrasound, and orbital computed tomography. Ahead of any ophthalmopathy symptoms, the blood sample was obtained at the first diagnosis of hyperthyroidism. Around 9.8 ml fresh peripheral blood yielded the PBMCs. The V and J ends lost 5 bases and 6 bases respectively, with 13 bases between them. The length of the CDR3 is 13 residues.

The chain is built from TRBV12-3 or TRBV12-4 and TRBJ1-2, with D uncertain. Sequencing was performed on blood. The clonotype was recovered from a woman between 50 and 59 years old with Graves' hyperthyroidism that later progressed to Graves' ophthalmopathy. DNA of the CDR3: TGTGCCAGCAGTCCCCAGCACGCCGATGGCTACACCTTC. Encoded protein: CASSPQHADGYTF.